This T cell receptor (beta chain) was documented in a study of blood T cells in healthy people across ages. A J-beta primer mix and a sample-barcoded 5' primer were used in a second PCR of roughly 6 to 12 cycles. TCRdb redid the calling of the 5' RACE reads with MiXCR, one entry per CDR3 protein. The profile shows approximately 1.5 million distinct CDR3 sequences, roughly 43% of them singletons. The ends were cut back, 6 bases at V and 3 bases at J, with 15 bases in the middle. This CDR3 has 15 residues. This clonotype was detected a few times. The target antigen is unknown. Samples had at least 7 million PBMCs isolated from them. General study results and limits: Unsorted PBMCs prevented conclusive naive versus antigen-experienced comparison. Diversity estimates drawn from one million T cells were deemed underestimates.

This chain uses TRBV12-3 or TRBV12-4 with TRBJ1-5, with D tentatively TRBD1 (5 bases). Sequencing was carried out using blood. The receptor comes from a woman in her late teens or twenties in good health. The CDR3 is CASSRGDSNNQPQHF. Written as DNA, the CDR3 is TGTGCCAGCAGCCGAGGTGACAGTAACAATCAGCCCCAGCATTTT.